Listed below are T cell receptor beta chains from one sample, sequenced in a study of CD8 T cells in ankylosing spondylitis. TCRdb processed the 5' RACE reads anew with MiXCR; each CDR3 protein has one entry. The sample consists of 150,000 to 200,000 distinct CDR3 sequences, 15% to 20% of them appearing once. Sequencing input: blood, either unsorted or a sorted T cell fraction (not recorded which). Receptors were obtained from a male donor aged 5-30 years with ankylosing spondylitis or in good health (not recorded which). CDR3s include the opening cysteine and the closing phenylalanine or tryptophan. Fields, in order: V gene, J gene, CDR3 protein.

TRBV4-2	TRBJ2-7	CASSQGTGSEQYF
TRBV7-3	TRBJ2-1	CASSLWVAGKNEQFF
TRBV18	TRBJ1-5	CASSPRGQGNQPQHF
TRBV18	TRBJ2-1	CASSPRDSHYNEQFF
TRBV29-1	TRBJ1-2	CSVGIDWTRGYTF
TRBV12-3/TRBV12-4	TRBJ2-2	CASSPAGRDTGELFF
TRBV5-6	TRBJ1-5	CASSPRGTNQPQHF
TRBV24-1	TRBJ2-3	CATSDPRPDTQYF
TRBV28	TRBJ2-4	CASSFSSGRAGQYF
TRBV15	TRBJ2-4	CATSRGTGTLGDIQYF
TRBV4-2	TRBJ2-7	CASSQDATSFYEQYF
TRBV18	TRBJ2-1	CASSPLSSSSNEQFF
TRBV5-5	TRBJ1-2	CASSLDRGPYGYTF
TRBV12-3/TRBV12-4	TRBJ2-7	CASTPSAYEQYF
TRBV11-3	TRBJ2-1	CASSLDLSGLPYNEQFF
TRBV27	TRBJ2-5	CASSRLGETQYF
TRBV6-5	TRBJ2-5	CASSYSAGAQETQYF
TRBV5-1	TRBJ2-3	CASSTSGRSTDTQYF
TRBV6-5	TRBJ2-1	CASATLAGHNEQFF
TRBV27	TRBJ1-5	CASSFGRQQPQHF
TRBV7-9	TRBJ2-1	CASRRANYNEQFF
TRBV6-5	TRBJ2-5	CASTRGETQYF
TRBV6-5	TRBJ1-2	CASSSGTGNGYTF
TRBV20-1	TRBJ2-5	CSARTGVETQYF
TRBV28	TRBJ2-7	CASSPLPREGHYEQYF
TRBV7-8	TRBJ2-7	CASSLRAGATYEQYF
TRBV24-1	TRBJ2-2	CATSDPPGQNTGELFF
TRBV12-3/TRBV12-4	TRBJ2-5	CASSGTSGRREGTQYF
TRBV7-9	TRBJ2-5	CASSTGVGGETQYF
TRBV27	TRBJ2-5	CASTGPGRETQYF
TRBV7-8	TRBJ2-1	CASSLKYTFNEQFF
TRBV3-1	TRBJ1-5	CASSINPNRDQPQHF
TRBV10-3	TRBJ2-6	CAINLGAPGANVLTF
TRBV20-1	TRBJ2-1	CSARVPSWYYNEQFF
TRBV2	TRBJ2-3	CASSEEDSPTDTQYF
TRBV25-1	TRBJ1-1	CASSEGRTTEAFF
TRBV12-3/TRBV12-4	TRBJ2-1	CASSSTPGARGTHQLYNEQFF
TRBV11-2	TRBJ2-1	CASSHYLSGRADNEQFF
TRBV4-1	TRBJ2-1	CASSQDQRAGAYNEQFF
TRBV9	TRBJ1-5	CASSPTGDRNQPQHF
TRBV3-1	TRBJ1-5	CASSQAGGRLAYQPQHF
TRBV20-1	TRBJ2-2	CSARVPDRDTGELFF
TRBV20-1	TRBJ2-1	CSARDRLNEQFF
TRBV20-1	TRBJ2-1	CSARVVEGHYNEQFF
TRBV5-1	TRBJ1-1	CASSQGKQGYTEAFF
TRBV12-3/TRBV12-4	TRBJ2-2	CASSFRRQAGTGELFF
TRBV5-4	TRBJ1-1	CASSDRDSGTEAFF
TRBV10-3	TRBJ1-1	CAISESKGIEAFF
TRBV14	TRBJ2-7	CASSQVATGSEQYF
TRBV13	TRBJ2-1	CASSLVQGGYNEQFF